These 15 T cell receptor beta chains were all obtained from the same sample, sequenced in a study of chemoradiotherapy in HPV16-positive cancers. Assay used: immunoSEQ multiplex PCR; TCRdb lists only in-frame clones, some missing. The sample consists of roughly 20,000 clones, 84% of them appearing once. The sequences come from blood, collected from a patient who underwent chemoradiotherapy. Receptor source: a human donor with HPV-associated anogenital cancer.

This chain links TRBV5-1 with TRBJ1-6; the match to TRBD1 covers 7 bases. From germline, CDR1 is SGHRS and CDR2 YFSETQ. The CDR3 extends over 14 amino acids. The junction had 6 bases not matched to a gene; V was cut back by 4 bases and J by 8 bases. The DNA for the CDR3 is TGCGCCAGCAGCGTGACAGGGTCAGATTCACCCCTCCACTTT. Amino acids: CASSVTGSDSPLHF.

The gene calls are TRBV7-8 and TRBJ2-7; 9 nucleotides line up with TRBD1. Germline V gene lookup returns CDR1 SGHVS and CDR2 FQNEAQ. Trimming removed 4 bases from V and 4 bases from J; junction bases left unmatched: 11. This CDR3 has 16 residues. The CDR3 sequence is CASSSGTGKREYEQYF. CDR3 in DNA: TGTGCCAGCAGCTCCGGGACAGGGAAAAGGGAGTACGAGCAGTACTTC.

This rearrangement joins TRBV7-3 to TRBJ1-2; possibly TRBD1 for D (6 bases). Germline V gene lookup returns CDR1 SGHTA and CDR2 FQGTGA. The CDR3 runs to 13 residues. Trimming pared 5 bases from V and 7 bases from J, leaving 14 bases between. The CDR3 nucleotides read TGTGCCAGCAGCGACCAGACAGGAGGTGGCTACACCTTC. This gives the protein CASSDQTGGGYTF.

This clone is large by share. The chain links TRBV15 to TRBJ2-7; 7 nucleotides match TRBD1. The CDR3 contains 14 residues. V lost 4 bases to trimming and J lost 7 bases; unmatched junction nucleotides: 10. In germline, CDR1 is LNHNV, CDR2 YYDKDF (reference sequence). The CDR3 DNA reads as TGTGCCACCAGCATTGACAGGGAATCGGGAGAGCAGTACTTC. This codes for CATSIDRESGEQYF. Variable domain in full (rest from reference TRBV15 and TRBJ2-7): DAMVIQNPRYQVTQFGKPVTLSCSQTLNHNVMYWYQQKSSQAPKLLFHYYDKDFNNEADTPDNFQSRRPNTSFCFLDIRSPGLGDTAMYLCATSIDRESGEQYFGPGTRLTVT.

V and J are TRBV5-1 and TRBJ2-7; D unresolved. CDR1 and CDR2 from the germline V gene are SGHRS and YFSETQ. V gave up 2 bases and J gave up 6 bases, with 9 bases separating them. The CDR3 runs 12 residues. DNA of the CDR3: TGCGCCAGCAGCTTAGGGTGGGGCGAGCAGTACTTC. This codes for CASSLGWGEQYF.

This sequence joins TRBV18 and TRBJ1-1; D unclear. Per the germline V gene, CDR1 is KGHSH and CDR2 is LQKENI. Deletions cut 3 bases from V and 2 bases from J, with 7 bases between. CDR3 size: 13 residues. CDR3 sequence (DNA): TGTGCCAGCTCACCGCCTAGCAACACTGAAGCTTTCTTT. Its translation is CASSPPSNTEAFF.

V is TRBV28 and J is TRBJ2-7; possible D gene TRBD1, 6 bases. Trimming removed 7 bases at V and 2 bases at J, with 9 bases between. Germline loops: CDR1 MDHEN, CDR2 SYDVKM. CDR3 length equals 12 residues. The CDR3 loop reads CASTRGAYEQYF. CDR3 in DNA: TGTGCCAGCACCAGGGGCGCCTACGAGCAGTACTTC.

V usage is TRBV5-1 and J usage is TRBJ2-7; TRBD1 is a possible D gene (6 bases). V shed 5 bases and J shed 4 bases, with 16 bases lying between them. The CDR3 covers 14 residues. Germline CDR1 SGHRS, CDR2 YFSETQ. Written as DNA, the CDR3 is TGCGCCAGCAGGAGACAGGTTAGTTCATACGAGCAGTACTTC. Translating gives CASRRQVSSYEQYF.

The chain joins TRBV6-5 to TRBJ1-1; D may be TRBD1 (5 bases). Deletions cut 0 bases from V and 2 bases from J, with 10 bases between. The CDR3 has 15 residues. CDR1 is MNHEY and CDR2 is SVGAGI in the germline V gene. The CDR3 DNA sequence: TGTGCCAGCAGTTACTCGACAAGGGGTAACACTGAAGCTTTCTTT. It translates to CASSYSTRGNTEAFF.

J is TRBJ1-1 and V is TRBV2; no firm D call. This CDR3 region has 15 residues. Germline loops: CDR1 SNHLY, CDR2 FYNNEI. V lost 2 bases to trimming and J lost 5 bases, with 15 bases between them. CDR3 in amino acids: CASSEKAKGATEAFF. The CDR3 DNA reads TGTGCCAGCAGTGAAAAGGCGAAGGGAGCAACTGAAGCTTTCTTT.

This chain connects TRBV28 to TRBJ1-2; 7 nucleotides match TRBD1. With 5 bases clipped from V and 7 bases from J, the junction kept 19 bases outside the gene matches. The CDR3 totals 17 residues. The germline CDR1 and CDR2 sequences are MDHEN and SYDVKM. CDR3 sequence reads: CASSRTGLITSVGGYTF. CDR3 bases: TGTGCCAGCAGTAGGACAGGCTTGATCACCTCGGTTGGTGGCTACACCTTC.

In its sample, this clone was seen once. The chain combines TRBV7-3 with TRBJ2-2; D ambiguous. Germline-derived CDR1 and CDR2 are SGHTA and FQGTGA. The CDR3 covers 17 residues. Deletions cut 1 base from V and 1 base from J, with 13 bases between. CDR3 in amino acids: CASSLSFETKNTGELFF. CDR3 coding DNA: TGTGCCAGCAGCTTAAGCTTCGAGACAAAGAACACCGGGGAGCTGTTTTTT. Drawing the rest from reference TRBV7-3 and TRBJ2-2, the complete variable domain is GAGVSQTPSNKVTEKGKYVELRCDPISGHTALYWYRQSLGQGPEFLIYFQGTGAADDSGLPNDRFFAVRPEGSVSTLKIQRTERGDSAVYLCASSLSFETKNTGELFFGEGSRLTVL.

For this clone: One end of the junction is discordant with germline, which a read error may explain. The chain links TRBV5-6 to TRBJ2-1; no definite D call. The CDR3 spans 13 residues. Germline values: CDR1 SGHDT, CDR2 YYEEEE. The CDR3 region is CASSLWTYNEQFF. The CDR3 bases are TGTGCCAGCAGCTTGTGGACCTATAATGAGCAGTTCTTC.

This clone has only one observation. V usage is TRBV19 and J usage is TRBJ2-3; maybe TRBD1 (5 bases). The germline CDR1 and CDR2 sequences are LNHDA and SQIVND (reference sequence). The CDR3 sequence is 15 residues long. V lost 8 bases, J lost 2 bases, and 17 bases lay in between. The CDR3 here is CASVPGHSSTDTQYF. The CDR3 DNA follows: TGTGCCAGTGTCCCCGGACACTCGTCCACAGATACGCAGTATTTT.

The rearrangement joins TRBV7-2 to TRBJ2-5; D could derive from TRBD1 or TRBD2 (6 bases each). V lost 1 base to trimming and J lost 1 base, with 7 bases between them. The CDR3 is 14 amino acids. Germline V CDR1 and CDR2: SGHTA, FQGNSA. The DNA of the CDR3 is TGTGCCAGCAGCTTAGAGGGGGGCCAAGAGACCCAGTACTTC. Its protein product is CASSLEGGQETQYF.